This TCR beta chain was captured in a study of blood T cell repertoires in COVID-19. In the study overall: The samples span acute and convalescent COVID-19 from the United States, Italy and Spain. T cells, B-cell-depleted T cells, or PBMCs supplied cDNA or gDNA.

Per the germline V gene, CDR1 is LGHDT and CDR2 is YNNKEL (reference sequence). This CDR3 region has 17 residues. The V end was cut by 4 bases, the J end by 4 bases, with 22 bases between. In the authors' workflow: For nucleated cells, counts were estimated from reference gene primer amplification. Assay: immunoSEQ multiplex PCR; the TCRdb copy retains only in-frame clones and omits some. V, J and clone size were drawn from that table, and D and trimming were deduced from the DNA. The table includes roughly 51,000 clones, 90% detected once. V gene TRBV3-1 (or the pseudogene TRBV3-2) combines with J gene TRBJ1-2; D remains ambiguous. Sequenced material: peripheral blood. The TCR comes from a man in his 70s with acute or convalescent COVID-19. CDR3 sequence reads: CASSPPLEVQATYGYTF. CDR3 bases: TGTGCCAGCAGCCCCCCCCTGGAGGTCCAAGCTACCTATGGCTACACCTTC.